This T cell receptor (beta chain) derives from a study of T cell responses to AZD1222 COVID-19 vaccine. For the study at large: Pooling was applied to second doses at about 4 or about 12 weeks.

General study findings and limits: Most donors were white British and more were female, and clonal diversity was possibly underestimated.

Comment on this clone: The antigen is not known.

This CDR3 region has 15 residues. The junction had 5 bases not matched to a gene; V was cut back by 1 base and J by 6 bases. Per germline, CDR1 LGHNA and CDR2 YNFKEQ. Clones were sequenced by immunoSEQ multiplex PCR, and TCRdb holds only the in-frame ones, with some missing. The sample yields 100,000 to 150,000 clones, 80% to 90% seen once. Source: peripheral blood, taken on day 0 of AZD1222 vaccination. This receptor was identified in an adult in good health. The J gene is TRBJ2-3, the V gene TRBV4-2, with 9 bases fitting TRBD2. The DNA for the CDR3 is TGTGCCAGCAGCCAAGTTCAAGCGGGGGGTGATACGCAGTATTTT. This encodes CASSQVQAGGDTQYF.